The 24 T cell receptor beta chains reported below all come from one sample, sequenced in a study of vaccination and CD4 T cells after COVID-19. CD4+ T cells that had been cultured provided DNA sequenced with the Oncomine TCR Beta short-read assay. TCRdb re-called the PCR reads with MiXCR, one entry per CDR3 protein. In the table there are about 18,000 distinct CDR3 sequences, 50% to 65% of which are singletons. No antigen has been assigned to these receptors. Treatment in this sample: approximately 9-day PBMC culture with coronavirus spike peptide pools or control peptides (ViraFEST assay). The starting material was CD4+ T cells from blood, cultured in vitro, obtained before SARS-CoV-2 vaccination. Source of these receptors: a human donor who had recovered from COVID-19.

This chain links TRBV2 with TRBJ2-5, with a possible D match to TRBD2 (6 bases). Germline assignment: CDR1 SNHLY and CDR2 FYNNEI. The CDR3 spans 12 residues. V lost 4 bases, J lost 3 bases, and 6 bases lay in between. The CDR3 coding sequence is TGTGCCAGCAGTGGGGAGGAAGAGACCCAGTACTTC. Translating gives CASSGEEETQYF.

The chain couples TRBV6-1 to TRBJ1-3; D is unresolved. Trimming cost V 3 bases and J 2 bases, with 11 bases left between them. The CDR3 runs to 15 residues. Germline values: CDR1 MNHNS, CDR2 SASEGT. The CDR3 reads CASSDLRRAGNTIYF. In DNA form, the CDR3 reads TGTGCCAGCAGTGATCTCCGAAGGGCTGGAAACACCATATATTTT.

This clonotype was recorded a few times. Compared with germline, one end of the junction differs, possibly owing to a read error. CDR3 bases: TGTGCCAGCAGCTTGGGGGACTTC. Its protein product is CASSLGDF. The rearrangement joins TRBV5-7 to TRBJ1-2; no clear D. TRBV5-7 is treated as an ORF (open reading frame) with a function not yet certain. The CDR3 sequence is 8 residues long.

This clonotype was recorded once. The chain employs TRBV7-9 and TRBJ1-2; TRBD1 matches at 9 bases. CDR3 length: 15 amino acids. The V segment lost 5 bases and the J segment 3 bases; nucleotides outside the gene matches: 7. Germline loops: CDR1 SEHNR, CDR2 FQNEAQ (reference sequence). The CDR3 loop reads CASSLGGQGYYGYTF. The CDR3 DNA follows: TGTGCCAGCAGCCTAGGGGGACAGGGCTACTATGGCTACACCTTC.

The rearrangement links TRBV6-1 to TRBJ2-7, with 7 nucleotides matching TRBD1. Germline lookup yields CDR1 MNHNS and CDR2 SASEGT. V lost 6 bases to trimming and J lost 3 bases; unmatched junction nucleotides: 2. This CDR3 contains 12 residues. The CDR3 DNA reads as TGTGCCAGCAGAAGACAGGGCTACGAGCAGTACTTC. Amino acids: CASRRQGYEQYF.

A few counts support this clonotype. V usage is TRBV20-1 and J usage is TRBJ2-3, with D perhaps matching TRBD2 (5 bases). Trimming removed 6 bases at V and 0 bases at J, with 16 bases between. The CDR3 covers 15 residues. In germline, CDR1 is DFQATT, CDR2 SNEGSKA (reference sequence). The CDR3 DNA reads TGCAGTGCCAAGCGTAGCGCAACTAGCACAGATACGCAGTATTTT. As protein: CSAKRSATSTDTQYF.

The genes are TRBV5-4 and TRBJ2-7; D tentatively fits TRBD1 or TRBD2 (5 bases each). The germline V gene has CDR1 SGHNT and CDR2 YYREEE (reference sequence). The germline V and J ends were trimmed by 4 bases and 3 bases, with 11 bases remaining between them. The CDR3 has 13 residues. CDR3 in DNA: TGTGCCAGCAGCGCCCCGAGGGGCTACGAGCAGTACTTC. It translates to CASSAPRGYEQYF.

In this sample, this clonotype turned up a few times. The chain uses TRBV20-1 and TRBJ2-5; D unclear. Trimming removed 1 base at V and 5 bases at J, with 14 bases between. CDR3 size: 14 residues. The germline V gene has CDR1 DFQATT and CDR2 SNEGSKA (reference sequence). CDR3 protein: CSARGSGQLETQYF. The CDR3 DNA reads TGCAGTGCTAGAGGGTCGGGCCAGTTGGAGACCCAGTACTTC.

The chain is built from TRBV11-1 and TRBJ2-1; D gene unclear. Germline CDR1 SGHAT, CDR2 FQDESV (reference sequence). The V gene lost 5 bases and the J gene lost 6 bases, with 8 bases spanning the gap. CDR3 length: 12 residues. This CDR3 is CASSLTINEQFF. CDR3 in DNA: TGTGCCAGCAGCCTCACTATCAATGAGCAGTTCTTC.

The chain uses TRBV27 and TRBJ1-1; possible D gene TRBD1, 6 bases. The V and J ends lost 2 bases and 4 bases respectively, with 17 bases between them. This CDR3 is 16 amino acids long. The germline V gene encodes CDR1 MNHEY and CDR2 SMNVEV (reference sequence). CDR3 in amino acids: CASSLRTLTGSTEAFF. CDR3 in DNA: TGTGCCAGCAGTTTACGGACTTTAACAGGGAGCACTGAAGCTTTCTTT.

This clonotype was seen only a few times. CDR3 residues: CATSSPTEGPTDTQYF. CDR3 bases: TGTGCCACCAGCAGTCCCACGGAGGGACCCACAGATACGCAGTATTTT. The chain is built from TRBV15 and TRBJ2-3, with TRBD2 as a possible D gene (6 bases). This CDR3 contains 16 residues. Trimming shortened V by 3 bases and J by 2 bases, and 15 bases separated the two germline ends. Per germline, CDR1 LNHNV and CDR2 YYDKDF (reference sequence).

V gene TRBV7-9 combines with J gene TRBJ2-1; D unclear. The CDR3 runs to 16 residues. CDR1 and CDR2 from the germline V gene are SEHNR and FQNEAQ (reference sequence). The ends were cut back, 4 bases at V and 0 bases at J, with 13 bases in the middle. DNA of the CDR3: TGTGCCAGCAGCTCTCCGTTCGAGAGCTCCTACAATGAGCAGTTCTTC. Translation gives CASSSPFESSYNEQFF.

The chain joins TRBV18 to TRBJ2-1; 9 nucleotides match TRBD1. This CDR3 has 14 residues. The V segment lost 3 bases and the J segment 8 bases; nucleotides outside the gene matches: 5. Germline CDR1 is KGHSH and CDR2 is LQKENI. The CDR3 here is CASSPGQGLDEQFF. CDR3 bases: TGTGCCAGCTCACCTGGACAGGGGTTGGATGAGCAGTTCTTC. Variable domain in full (rest from reference TRBV18 and TRBJ2-1): NAGVMQNPRHLVRRRGQEARLRCSPMKGHSHVYWYRQLPEEGLKFMVYLQKENIIDESGMPKERFSAEFPKEGPSILRIQQVVRGDSAAYFCASSPGQGLDEQFFGPGTRLTVL.

Comments on this clonotype: Lacking the conserved final phenylalanine or tryptophan, this CDR3 likely reflects a read error. The J gene is TRBJ1-5, the V gene TRBV30; 8 bases match TRBD1. J was trimmed by 2 bases and V by 5 bases; bases with no gene match: 2. This CDR3 is built from 13 residues. Germline lookup yields CDR1 GTSNPN and CDR2 SVGIG (reference sequence). The CDR3 bases are TGTGCCTGGGAACAGGGGGGCAATCAGCCCCAGCATCTT. This codes for CAWEQGGNQPQHL.

The chain has TRBV7-3 and TRBJ1-2, with D hard to call. V was shortened by 6 bases and J by 2 bases, with 13 bases between the two germline ends. CDR1 is SGHTA, CDR2 FQGTGA, per germline. The CDR3 length is 14 residues. The CDR3 bases are TGTGCCAGCAGACAGCCCGACGAAAACTATGGCTACACCTTC. It translates to CASRQPDENYGYTF.

This clonotype was seen a handful of times. V usage is TRBV19 and J usage is TRBJ1-5; D perhaps matches TRBD1 (6 bases). V dropped 5 bases and J dropped 3 bases, with 17 bases sitting between them. Germline V gene lookup returns CDR1 LNHDA and CDR2 SQIVND (reference sequence). CDR3 length: 16 amino acids. The CDR3 DNA is TGTGCCAGTAGTCAACAGGGAAAGGGGAACAATCAGCCCCAGCATTTT. This sequence encodes CASSQQGKGNNQPQHF.

The chain joins TRBV28 to TRBJ2-6; no definite D call. V was clipped by 0 bases and J by 0 bases, with 6 bases between them. CDR1 and CDR2 (germline): MDHEN, SYDVKM. This CDR3 has 16 amino acids. CDR3 DNA: TGTGCCAGCAGTTTATGGGCAACCTCTGGGGCCAACGTCCTGACTTTC. Translating it yields CASSLWATSGANVLTF.

This chain joins TRBV4-1 and TRBJ2-4, with D possibly matching TRBD2 (6 bases). The CDR3 covers 18 residues. The germline V and J ends were trimmed by 1 base and 0 bases, with 16 bases remaining between them. Germline lookup yields CDR1 MGHRA and CDR2 YSYEKL. For the CDR3, the DNA is TGCGCCAGCAGCCAAGGTCGTGTATCGGGAGAAGCCAAAAACATTCAGTACTTC. This codes for CASSQGRVSGEAKNIQYF.

This chain connects TRBV20-1 to TRBJ2-7, with a tentative D call TRBD1 (5 bases). CDR1 DFQATT and CDR2 SNEGSKA come from the germline V gene (reference sequence). Trimming removed 6 bases from V and 6 bases from J, with 12 bases in between. This CDR3 region has 11 residues. DNA of the CDR3: TGCAGTGCCTCACAGGCCACCGAGCAGTACTTC. It is translated as CSASQATEQYF.

V usage is TRBV7-9 and J usage is TRBJ1-4; D may be TRBD1 (5 bases). CDR3 length: 14 residues. CDR1 SEHNR and CDR2 FQNEAQ come from the germline V gene (reference sequence). V dropped 4 bases and J dropped 5 bases, with 11 bases sitting between them. The CDR3 here is CASSSGRGNEKLFF. The CDR3 nucleotides read TGTGCCAGCAGCTCGGGACGGGGGAATGAAAAACTGTTTTTT.

V and J are TRBV6-1 and TRBJ1-5; tentatively, D is TRBD1 (6 bases). The CDR3 has 14 residues. The germline V gene has CDR1 MNHNS and CDR2 SASEGT. Trimming removed 4 bases at V and 3 bases at J, with 10 bases between. The DNA for the CDR3 is TGTGCCAGCAGTGGGCGACAGGTCAATCAGCCCCAGCATTTT. Its translation: CASSGRQVNQPQHF.

The chain joins TRBV20-1 to TRBJ1-5, with D unclear. The CDR3 loop spans 12 amino acids. Between the trimmed V and J ends, which lost 3 bases and 5 bases, there was a span of 8 bases. Germline CDR1 is DFQATT and CDR2 is SNEGSKA (reference sequence). CDR3 nucleotides: TGCAGTGCTAGTGTGGGAGATCAGCCCCAGCATTTT. It codes for CSASVGDQPQHF.

This clonotype was recorded only once. The rearrangement links TRBV30 to TRBJ2-5, with D unclear. V was clipped by 2 bases and J by 7 bases, with 14 bases between them. The CDR3 is made up of 13 amino acids. Germline assignment: CDR1 GTSNPN and CDR2 SVGIG (reference sequence). In DNA form, the CDR3 reads TGTGCCTGGAGTTCGACCGCCTTTGGGACCCAGTACTTC. Its translation: CAWSSTAFGTQYF.

This chain uses TRBV6-5 with TRBJ1-2, with D possibly TRBD1 on 5 matching bases. V was cut by 0 bases and J by 0 bases, with 14 bases left in between. The germline gives CDR1 MNHEY, CDR2 SVGAGI. CDR3 length equals 17 residues. This CDR3 is CASSYSPGRTSNYGYTF. CDR3 nucleotides: TGTGCCAGCAGTTACTCCCCGGGACGTACTTCTAACTATGGCTACACCTTC.